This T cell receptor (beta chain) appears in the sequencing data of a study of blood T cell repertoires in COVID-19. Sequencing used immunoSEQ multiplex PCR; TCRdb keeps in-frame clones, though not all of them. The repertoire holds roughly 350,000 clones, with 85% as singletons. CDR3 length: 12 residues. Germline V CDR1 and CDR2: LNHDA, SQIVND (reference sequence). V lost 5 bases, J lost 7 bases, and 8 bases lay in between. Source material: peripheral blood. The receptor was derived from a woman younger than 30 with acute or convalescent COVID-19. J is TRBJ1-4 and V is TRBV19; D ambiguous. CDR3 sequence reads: CASSAGGEKLFF. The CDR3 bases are TGTGCCAGTAGTGCAGGAGGTGAAAAACTGTTTTTT.